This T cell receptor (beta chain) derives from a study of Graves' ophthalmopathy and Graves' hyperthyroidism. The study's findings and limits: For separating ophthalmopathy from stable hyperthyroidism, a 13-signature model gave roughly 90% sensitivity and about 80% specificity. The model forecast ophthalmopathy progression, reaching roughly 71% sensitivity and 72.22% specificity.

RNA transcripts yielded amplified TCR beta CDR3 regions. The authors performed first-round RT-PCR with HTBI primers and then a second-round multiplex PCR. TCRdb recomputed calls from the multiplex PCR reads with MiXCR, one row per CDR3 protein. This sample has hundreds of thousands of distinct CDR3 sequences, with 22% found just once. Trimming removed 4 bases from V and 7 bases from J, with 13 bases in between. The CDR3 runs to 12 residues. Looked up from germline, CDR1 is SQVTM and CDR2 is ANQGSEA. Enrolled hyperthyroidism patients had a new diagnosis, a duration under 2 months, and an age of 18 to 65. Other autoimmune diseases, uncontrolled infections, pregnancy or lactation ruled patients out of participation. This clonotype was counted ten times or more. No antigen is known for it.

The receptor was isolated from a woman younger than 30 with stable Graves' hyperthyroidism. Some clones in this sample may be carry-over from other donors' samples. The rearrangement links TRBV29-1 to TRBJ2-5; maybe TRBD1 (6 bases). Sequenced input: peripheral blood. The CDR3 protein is CSVATQQGTQYF. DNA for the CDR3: TGCAGCGTTGCGACCCAACAGGGGACCCAGTACTTC.